This TCR beta chain came from a study of identical twins (TCRdb year 2016). For context, the study as a whole: The study deep-sequenced TCR alpha and beta repertoires from monozygotic twins, unrelated adults of various ages and cord blood to test whether fetal clonotypes persist. To rule out contamination, replicate twin experiments were performed at different times with different library preparation protocols. What the work shows at the level of the full study, not this receptor alone: A weaker excess of twin sharing was found in beta out-of-frame sequences because the signal-to-noise ratio was lowered by fewer shared sequences. Because the same donors could not be followed over many years, the conclusions relied on cross-sectional statistical analysis. Out-of-frame TCR alpha sequences shared between twins showed an excess of low generation-probability sequences compared with coincidental sharing between unrelated individuals. Zero-insertion analyses could be partly confounded by invariant T cells such as MAIT and iNKT, though diverse VJ usage argued against such confounding for most clonotypes. Abundant cord blood beta clonotypes had fewer insertions, young adult naive repertoires showed a similar but weaker trend, and memory repertoires showed no such trend. In monozygotic twins, out-of-frame TCR alpha sharing was systematically underestimated by recombination models, although the models agreed with sharing between unrelated individuals.

This clonotype has a count of ten or more. Its antigen is not yet known. No base quality values were provided; no much bigger clone lies one nucleotide off. Library generation was performed with 5' RACE. The data were produced on an Illumina HiSeq 2000. Template switching added a universal primer binding site, and the final cDNA carried a unique molecular identifier that allowed TCR cDNA molecules to be counted accurately. Specific primers in the conserved constant-segment region were used to synthesize first-strand cDNA for the TCR alpha and beta chains. To control for contamination, each cDNA library was double barcoded with a SMART-Mk sample barcode plus Illumina barcodes. Two successive PCR steps introduced TruSeq adapter sequences along with Illumina sample barcodes. TCR alpha and beta cDNA libraries were sequenced on the Illumina HiSeq platform with custom primers. The original pipeline was this. MiGEC was used to process raw reads and extract unique molecular identifiers, and MiXCR was used to find CDR3 positions. Recombination models were inferred per individual with the repgenHMM and IGoR tools using an EM algorithm. The analysis of shared clonotypes was done with the tcR package in R, with sharing normalized by the product of cloneset sizes. To study raw recombination free of thymic and clonal selection effects, out-of-frame nonproductive sequences were analyzed. TCRdb reran the public reads through fastp at Q25 and MiXCR, keeping productive beta chains. All rows with the same CDR3 protein become a single entry with the most common DNA and genes. The V and J calls reflect TCRdb's pipeline rather than the authors' work. The sample records 310,000 or so distinct CDR3 sequences, under 9.5% of which are singletons. The top ten clones comprise about 2.1% of the sample.

Reading from cysteine to phenylalanine, the CDR3 counts 14 amino acids. The sequence is cut down to CDR3 DNA, 42 bases in frame from base 1. Deletion took 2 bases off V and 2 bases off J, with a span of 7 bases between the germline ends. CDR1 and CDR2 (KGHSH, LQKENI) derive from the germline V gene. Only healthy Caucasian donors were included. Three pairs of female monozygotic twins, all aged about 18 to 30 years, were included in the twin cohort. Using Miltenyi CD45RO+ enrichment and human naive T-cell isolation kits, memory (CD45RO+) and naive T cells were isolated from PBMC. These same records also appear under a second study, on yellow fever vaccine responses in identical twins. That second publication adds: According to the authors, in identical twins the way T cells responded to vaccination appeared partly convergent and partly personalized. In identical twins, the study followed T cell clones that responded to the vaccine with precision.

The receptor's source is a woman aged 18-29 years in good health. Sample: memory (CD45RO+) T cells sorted from blood. The meaning of the sample's cell subset or site label: CD45RO+ enriched T cells. The rearrangement combines TRBV18 with TRBJ1-5, with the D gene not clear enough to name. DNA sequence: TGTGCCAGCTCACCATTCCAGGGCAATCAGCCCCAGCATTTT. Its product reads: CASSPFQGNQPQHF.